This T cell receptor (beta chain) is from a study of T cells after posttransplantation cyclophosphamide. CDR3 length equals 13 residues. Germline V CDR1 and CDR2: SGHRS, YFSETQ. V lost 0 bases and J 4 bases, leaving 6 bases between the germline ends. The data were produced by immunoSEQ multiplex PCR, yet TCRdb's version contains in-frame clones alone and is incomplete. This repertoire lists about 12,000 clones without singletons; under 7.5% sits in the top ten. The TCR comes from a woman in her thirties or forties in good health, CMV-negative, and a related stem cell transplant donor. The chain couples TRBV5-1 to TRBJ2-3, with D tentatively TRBD2 (5 bases). The sample consisted of PBMCs. As DNA, the CDR3 is TGCGCCAGCAGCTTGGAACTAGCAGATACGCAGTATTTT. Translating gives CASSLELADTQYF.